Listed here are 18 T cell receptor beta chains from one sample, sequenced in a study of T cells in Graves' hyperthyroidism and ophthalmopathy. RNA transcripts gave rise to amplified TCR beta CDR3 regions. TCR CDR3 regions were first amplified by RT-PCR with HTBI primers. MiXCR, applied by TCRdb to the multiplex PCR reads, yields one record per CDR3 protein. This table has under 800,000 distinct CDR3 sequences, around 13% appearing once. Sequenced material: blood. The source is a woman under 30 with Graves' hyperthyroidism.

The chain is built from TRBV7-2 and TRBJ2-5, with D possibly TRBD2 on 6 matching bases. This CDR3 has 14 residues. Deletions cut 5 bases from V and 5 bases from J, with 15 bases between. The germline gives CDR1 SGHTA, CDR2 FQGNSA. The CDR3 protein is CASSNPPGGETQYF. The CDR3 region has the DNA TGTGCCAGCAGCAATCCCCCCGGGGGTGAGACCCAGTACTTC.

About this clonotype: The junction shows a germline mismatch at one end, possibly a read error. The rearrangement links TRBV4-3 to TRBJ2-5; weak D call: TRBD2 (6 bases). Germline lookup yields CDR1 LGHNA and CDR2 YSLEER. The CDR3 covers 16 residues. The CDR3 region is CASGQDEAGGSETQYF. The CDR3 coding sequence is TGCGCCAGCGGCCAAGATGAGGCCGGGGGAAGCGAGACCCAGTACTTC.

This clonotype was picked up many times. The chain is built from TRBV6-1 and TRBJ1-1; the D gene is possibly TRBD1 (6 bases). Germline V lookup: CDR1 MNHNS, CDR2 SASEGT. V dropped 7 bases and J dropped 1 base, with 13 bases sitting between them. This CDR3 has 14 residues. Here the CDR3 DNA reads TGTGCCAGCACCACGGGACACCCGAACACTGAAGCTTTCTTT. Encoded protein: CASTTGHPNTEAFF.

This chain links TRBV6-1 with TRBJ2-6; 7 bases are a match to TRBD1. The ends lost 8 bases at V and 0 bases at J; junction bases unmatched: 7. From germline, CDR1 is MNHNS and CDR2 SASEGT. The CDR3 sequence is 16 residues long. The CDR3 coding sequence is TGTGCCAGCTCGGACAGGATTCGCTCTGGGGCCAACGTCCTGACTTTC. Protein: CASSDRIRSGANVLTF.

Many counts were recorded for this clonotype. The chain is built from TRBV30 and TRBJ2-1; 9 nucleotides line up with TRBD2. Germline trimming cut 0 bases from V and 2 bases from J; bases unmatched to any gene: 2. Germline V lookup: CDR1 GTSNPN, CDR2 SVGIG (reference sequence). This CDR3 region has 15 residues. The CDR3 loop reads CAWSVGGGAYNEQFF. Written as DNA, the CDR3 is TGTGCCTGGAGTGTGGGCGGGGGGGCCTACAATGAGCAGTTCTTC.

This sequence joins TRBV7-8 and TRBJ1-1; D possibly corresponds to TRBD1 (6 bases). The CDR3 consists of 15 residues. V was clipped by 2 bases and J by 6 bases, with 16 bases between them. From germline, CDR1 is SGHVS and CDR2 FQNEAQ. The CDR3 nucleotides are TGTGCCAGCAGCTTAACCTCTCAGGGGTCCTCTGAAGCTTTCTTT. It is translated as CASSLTSQGSSEAFF.

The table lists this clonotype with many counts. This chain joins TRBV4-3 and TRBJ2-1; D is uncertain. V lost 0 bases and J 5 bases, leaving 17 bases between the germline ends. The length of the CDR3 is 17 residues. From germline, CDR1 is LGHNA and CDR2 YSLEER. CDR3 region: CASSQDANRAWDNEQFF. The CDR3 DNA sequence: TGCGCCAGCAGCCAAGATGCGAACCGCGCCTGGGACAATGAGCAGTTCTTC.

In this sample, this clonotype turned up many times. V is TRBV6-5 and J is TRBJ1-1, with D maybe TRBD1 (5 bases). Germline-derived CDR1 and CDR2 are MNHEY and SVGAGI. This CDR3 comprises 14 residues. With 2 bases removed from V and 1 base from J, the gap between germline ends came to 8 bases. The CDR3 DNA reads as TGTGCCAGCAGTTACGGGGGACCGAACACTGAAGCTTTCTTT. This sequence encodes CASSYGGPNTEAFF.

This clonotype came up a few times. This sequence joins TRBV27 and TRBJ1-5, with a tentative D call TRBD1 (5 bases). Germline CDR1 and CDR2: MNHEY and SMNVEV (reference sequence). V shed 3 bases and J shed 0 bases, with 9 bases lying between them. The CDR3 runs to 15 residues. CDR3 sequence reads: CASSFQGHSNQPQHF. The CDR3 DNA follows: TGTGCCAGCAGTTTCCAGGGCCATAGCAATCAGCCCCAGCATTTT.

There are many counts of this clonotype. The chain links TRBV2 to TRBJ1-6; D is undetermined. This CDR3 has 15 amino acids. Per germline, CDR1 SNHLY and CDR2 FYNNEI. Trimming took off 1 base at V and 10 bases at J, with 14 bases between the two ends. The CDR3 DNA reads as TGTGCCAGCAGTGAAGATGGCCTCCAGCGATCACCCCTCCACTTT. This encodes CASSEDGLQRSPLHF.

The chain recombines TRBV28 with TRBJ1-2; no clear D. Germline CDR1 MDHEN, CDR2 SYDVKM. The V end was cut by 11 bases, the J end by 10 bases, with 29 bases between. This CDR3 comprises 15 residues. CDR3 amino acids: CAPLGDGVGFRDYTF. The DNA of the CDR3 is TGTGCCCCCTTGGGAGACGGGGTTGGGTTTCGCGACTACACCTTC.

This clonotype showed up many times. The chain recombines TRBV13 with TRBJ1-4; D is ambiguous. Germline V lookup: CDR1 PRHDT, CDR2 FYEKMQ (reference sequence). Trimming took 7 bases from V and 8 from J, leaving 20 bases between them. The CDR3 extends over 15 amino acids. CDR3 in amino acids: CASTLRREIGEKLFF. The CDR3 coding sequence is TGTGCCAGCACCCTTAGAAGGGAAATCGGAGAAAAACTGTTTTTT.

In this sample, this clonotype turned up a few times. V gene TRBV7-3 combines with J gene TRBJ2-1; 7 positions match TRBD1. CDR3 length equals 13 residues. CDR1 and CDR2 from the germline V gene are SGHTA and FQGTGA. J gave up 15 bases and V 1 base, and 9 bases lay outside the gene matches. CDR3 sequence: CASSLSATGFLFF. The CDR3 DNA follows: TGTGCCAGCAGCTTAAGTGCGACAGGGTTTTTGTTCTTC.

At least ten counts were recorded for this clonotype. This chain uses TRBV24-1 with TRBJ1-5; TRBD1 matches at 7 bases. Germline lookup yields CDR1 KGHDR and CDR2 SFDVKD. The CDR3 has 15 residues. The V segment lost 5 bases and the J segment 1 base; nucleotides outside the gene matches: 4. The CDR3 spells CATSAQGESNQPQHF. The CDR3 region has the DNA TGTGCCACCAGTGCTCAGGGGGAGAGCAATCAGCCCCAGCATTTT.

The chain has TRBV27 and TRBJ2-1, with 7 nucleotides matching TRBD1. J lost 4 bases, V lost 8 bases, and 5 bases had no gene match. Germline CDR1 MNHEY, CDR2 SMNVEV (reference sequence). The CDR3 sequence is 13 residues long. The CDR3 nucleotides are TGTGCCAGCGGTCGACAGGGTTACAATGAGCAGTTCTTC. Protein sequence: CASGRQGYNEQFF.

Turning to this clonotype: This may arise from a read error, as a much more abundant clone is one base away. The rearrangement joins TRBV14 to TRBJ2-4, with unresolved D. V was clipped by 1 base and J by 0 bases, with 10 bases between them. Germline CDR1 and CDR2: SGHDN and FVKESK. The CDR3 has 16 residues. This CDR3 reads CASSQGHQPAKNIQYF. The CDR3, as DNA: TGTGCCAGCAGCCAAGGACACCAGCCAGCCAAAAACATTCAGTACTTC. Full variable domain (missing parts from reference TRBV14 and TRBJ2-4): EAGVTQFPSHSVIEKGQTVTLRCDPISGHDNLYWYRRVMGKEIKFLLHFVKESKQDESGMPNNRFLAERTGGTYSTLKVQPAELEDSGVYFCASSQGHQPAKNIQYFGAGTRLSVL.

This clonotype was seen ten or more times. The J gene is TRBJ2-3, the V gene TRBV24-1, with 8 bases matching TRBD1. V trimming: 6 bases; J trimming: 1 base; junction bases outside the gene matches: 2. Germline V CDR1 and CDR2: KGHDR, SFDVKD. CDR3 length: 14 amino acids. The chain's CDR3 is CATSMDRGTDTQYF. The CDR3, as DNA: TGTGCCACCAGTATGGACAGGGGCACAGATACGCAGTATTTT.

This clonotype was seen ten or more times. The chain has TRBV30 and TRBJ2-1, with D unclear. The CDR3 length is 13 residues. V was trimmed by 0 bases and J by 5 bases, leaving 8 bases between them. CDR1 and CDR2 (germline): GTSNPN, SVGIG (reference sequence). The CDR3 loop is CAWSVVYNNEQFF. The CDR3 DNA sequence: TGTGCCTGGAGTGTCGTCTACAACAATGAGCAGTTCTTC.